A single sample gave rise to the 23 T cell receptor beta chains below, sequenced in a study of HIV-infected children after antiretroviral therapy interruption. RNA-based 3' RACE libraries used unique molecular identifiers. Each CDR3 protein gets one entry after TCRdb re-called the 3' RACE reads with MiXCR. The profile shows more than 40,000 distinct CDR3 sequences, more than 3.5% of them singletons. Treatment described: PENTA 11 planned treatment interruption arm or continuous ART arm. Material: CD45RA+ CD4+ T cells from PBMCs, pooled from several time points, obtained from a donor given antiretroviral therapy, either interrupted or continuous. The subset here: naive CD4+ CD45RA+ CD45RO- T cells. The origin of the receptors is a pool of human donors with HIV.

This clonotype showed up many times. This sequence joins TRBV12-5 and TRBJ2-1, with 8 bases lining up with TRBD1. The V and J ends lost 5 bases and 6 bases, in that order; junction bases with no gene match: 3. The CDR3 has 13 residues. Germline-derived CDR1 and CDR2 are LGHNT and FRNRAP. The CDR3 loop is CASGQGARNEQFF. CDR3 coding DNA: TGTGCTAGTGGTCAGGGGGCACGCAATGAGCAGTTCTTC.

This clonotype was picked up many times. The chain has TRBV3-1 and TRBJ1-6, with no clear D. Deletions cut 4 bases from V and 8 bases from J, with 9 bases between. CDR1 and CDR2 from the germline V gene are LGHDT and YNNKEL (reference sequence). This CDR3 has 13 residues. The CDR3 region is CASSPLGYSPLHF. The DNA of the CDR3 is TGTGCCAGCAGCCCGCTCGGGTATTCACCCCTCCACTTT. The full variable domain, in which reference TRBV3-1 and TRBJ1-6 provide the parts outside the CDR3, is DTAVSQTPKYLVTQMGNDKSIKCEQNLGHDTMYWYKQDSKKFLKIMFSYNNKELIINETVPNRFSPKSPDKAHLNLHINSLELGDSAVYFCASSPLGYSPLHFGNGTRLTVT.

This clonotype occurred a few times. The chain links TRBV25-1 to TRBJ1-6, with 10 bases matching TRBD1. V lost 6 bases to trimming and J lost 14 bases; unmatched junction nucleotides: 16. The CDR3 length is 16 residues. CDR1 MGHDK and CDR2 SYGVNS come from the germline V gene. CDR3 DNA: TGTGCCAGCAGATCAAAACCGGGACAGGGGTTCCAAGCCCTCCACTTT. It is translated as CASRSKPGQGFQALHF. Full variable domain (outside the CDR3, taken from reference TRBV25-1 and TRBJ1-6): EADIYQTPRYLVIGTGKKITLECSQTMGHDKMYWYQQDPGMELHLIHYSYGVNSTEKGDLSSESTVSRIRTEHFPLTLESARPSHTSQYLCASRSKPGQGFQALHFGNGTRLTVT.

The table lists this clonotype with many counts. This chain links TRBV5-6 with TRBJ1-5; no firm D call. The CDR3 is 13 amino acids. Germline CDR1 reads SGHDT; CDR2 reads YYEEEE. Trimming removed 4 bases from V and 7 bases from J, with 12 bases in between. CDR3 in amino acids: CASSRGVGQPQHF. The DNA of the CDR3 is TGTGCCAGCAGCCGGGGTGTGGGACAGCCCCAGCATTTT. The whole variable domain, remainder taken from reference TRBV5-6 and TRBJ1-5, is DAGVTQSPTHLIKTRGQQVTLRCSPKSGHDTVSWYQQALGQGPQFIFQYYEEEERQRGNFPDRFSGHQFPNYSSELNVNALLLGDSALYLCASSRGVGQPQHFGDGTRLSIL.

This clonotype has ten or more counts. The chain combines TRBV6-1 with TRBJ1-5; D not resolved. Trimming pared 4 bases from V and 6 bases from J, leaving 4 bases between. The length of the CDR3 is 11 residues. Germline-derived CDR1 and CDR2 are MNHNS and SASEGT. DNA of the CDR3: TGTGCCAGCAGTGCCGGTCAGCCCCAGCATTTT. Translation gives CASSAGQPQHF.

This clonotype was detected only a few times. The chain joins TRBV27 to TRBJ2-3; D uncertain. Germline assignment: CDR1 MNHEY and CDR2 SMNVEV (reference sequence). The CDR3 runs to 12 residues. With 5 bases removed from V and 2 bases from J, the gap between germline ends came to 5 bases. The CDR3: CASSPNTDTQYF. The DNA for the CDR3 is TGTGCCAGCAGTCCTAACACAGATACGCAGTATTTT.

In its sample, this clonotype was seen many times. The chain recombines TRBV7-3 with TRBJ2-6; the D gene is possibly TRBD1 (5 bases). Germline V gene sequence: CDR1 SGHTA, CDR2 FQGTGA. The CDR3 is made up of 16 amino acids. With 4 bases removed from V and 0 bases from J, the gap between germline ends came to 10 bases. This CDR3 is CASSSYRNSGANVLTF. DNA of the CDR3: TGTGCCAGCAGCTCTTACAGGAACTCTGGGGCCAACGTCCTGACTTTC.

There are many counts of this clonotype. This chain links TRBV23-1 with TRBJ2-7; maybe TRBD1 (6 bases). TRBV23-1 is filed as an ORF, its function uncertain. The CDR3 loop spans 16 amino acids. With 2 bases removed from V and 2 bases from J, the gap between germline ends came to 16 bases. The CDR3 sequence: CASSQRVRDKPYEQYF. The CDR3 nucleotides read TGCGCCAGCAGTCAAAGGGTCCGGGACAAGCCCTACGAGCAGTACTTC.

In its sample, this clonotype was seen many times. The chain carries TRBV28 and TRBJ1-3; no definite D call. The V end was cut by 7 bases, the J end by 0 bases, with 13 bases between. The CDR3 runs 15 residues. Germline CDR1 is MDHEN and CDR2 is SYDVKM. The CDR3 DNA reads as TGTGCCAGCACAGGTCCGGACCTCTCTGGAAACACCATATATTTT. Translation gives CASTGPDLSGNTIYF.

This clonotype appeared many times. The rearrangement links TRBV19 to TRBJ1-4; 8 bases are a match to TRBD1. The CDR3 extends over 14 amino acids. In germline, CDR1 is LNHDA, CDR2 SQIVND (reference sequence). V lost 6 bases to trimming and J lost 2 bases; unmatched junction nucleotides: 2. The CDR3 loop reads CASSRTGTNEKLFF. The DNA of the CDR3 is TGTGCCAGTAGCCGGACAGGGACTAATGAAAAACTGTTTTTT.

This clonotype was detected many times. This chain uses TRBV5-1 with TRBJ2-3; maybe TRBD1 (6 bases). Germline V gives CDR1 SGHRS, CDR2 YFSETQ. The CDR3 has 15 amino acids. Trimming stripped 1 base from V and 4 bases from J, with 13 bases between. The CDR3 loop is CASSLQGIGSDTQYF. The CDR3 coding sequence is TGCGCCAGCAGCTTGCAGGGGATAGGCTCAGATACGCAGTATTTT.

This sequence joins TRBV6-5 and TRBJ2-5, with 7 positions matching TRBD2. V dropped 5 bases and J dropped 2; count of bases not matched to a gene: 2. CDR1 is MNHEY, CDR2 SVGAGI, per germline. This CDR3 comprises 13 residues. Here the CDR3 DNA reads TGTGCCAGCAGTCGGGACTATCAAGAGACCCAGTACTTC. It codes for CASSRDYQETQYF.

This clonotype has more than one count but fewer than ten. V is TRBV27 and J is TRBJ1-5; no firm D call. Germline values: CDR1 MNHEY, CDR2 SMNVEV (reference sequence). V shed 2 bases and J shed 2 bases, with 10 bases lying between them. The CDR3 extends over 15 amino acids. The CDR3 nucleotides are TGTGCCAGCAGTTTAGGCGGCGGCGGCAATCAGCCCCAGCATTTT. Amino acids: CASSLGGGGNQPQHF.

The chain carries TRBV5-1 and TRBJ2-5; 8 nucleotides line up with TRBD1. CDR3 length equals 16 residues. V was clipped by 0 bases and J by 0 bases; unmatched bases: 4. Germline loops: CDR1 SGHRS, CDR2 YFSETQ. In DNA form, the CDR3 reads TGCGCCAGCAGCTTGGCCTACAGGGGGTACCAAGAGACCCAGTACTTC. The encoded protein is CASSLAYRGYQETQYF.

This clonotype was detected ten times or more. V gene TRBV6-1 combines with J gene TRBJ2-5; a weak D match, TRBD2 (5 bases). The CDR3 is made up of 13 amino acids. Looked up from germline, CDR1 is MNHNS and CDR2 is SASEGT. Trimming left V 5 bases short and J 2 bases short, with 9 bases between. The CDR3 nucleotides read TGTGCCAGCAGTACCGGGATACAAGAGACCCAGTACTTC. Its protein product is CASSTGIQETQYF.

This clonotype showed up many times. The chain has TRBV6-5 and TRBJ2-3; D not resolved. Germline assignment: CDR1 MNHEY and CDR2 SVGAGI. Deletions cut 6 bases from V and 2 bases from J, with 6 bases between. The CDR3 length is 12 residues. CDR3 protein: CASRQNTDTQYF. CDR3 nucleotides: TGTGCCAGCAGACAGAACACAGATACGCAGTATTTT.

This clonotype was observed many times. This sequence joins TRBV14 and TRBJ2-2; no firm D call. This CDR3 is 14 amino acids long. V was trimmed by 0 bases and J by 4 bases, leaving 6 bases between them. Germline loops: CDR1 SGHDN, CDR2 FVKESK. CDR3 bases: TGTGCCAGCAGCCAAGATTGGTCCACCGGGGAGCTGTTTTTT. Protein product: CASSQDWSTGELFF.

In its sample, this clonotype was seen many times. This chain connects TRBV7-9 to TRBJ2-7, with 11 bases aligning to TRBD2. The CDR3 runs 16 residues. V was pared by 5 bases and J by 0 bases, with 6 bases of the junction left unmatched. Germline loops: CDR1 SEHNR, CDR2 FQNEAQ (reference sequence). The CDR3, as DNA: TGTGCCAGCAGCCCCGGACTAGCGGGCAGCTCCTACGAGCAGTACTTC. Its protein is CASSPGLAGSSYEQYF.

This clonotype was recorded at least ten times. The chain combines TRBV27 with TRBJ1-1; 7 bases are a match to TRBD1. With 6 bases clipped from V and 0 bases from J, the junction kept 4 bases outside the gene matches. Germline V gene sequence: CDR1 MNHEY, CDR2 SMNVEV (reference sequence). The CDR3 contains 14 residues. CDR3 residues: CASRDRPMNTEAFF. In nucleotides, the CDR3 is TGTGCCAGCAGGGACAGGCCGATGAACACTGAAGCTTTCTTT.

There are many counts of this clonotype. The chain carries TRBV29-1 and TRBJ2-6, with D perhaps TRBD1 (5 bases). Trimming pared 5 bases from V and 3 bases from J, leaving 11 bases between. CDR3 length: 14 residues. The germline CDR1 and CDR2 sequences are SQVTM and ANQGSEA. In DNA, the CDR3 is TGCAGCGTTCCAGGGTCTAGTGGGGCCAACGTCCTGACTTTC. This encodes CSVPGSSGANVLTF. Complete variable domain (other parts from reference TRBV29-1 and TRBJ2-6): SAVISQKPSRDICQRGTSLTIQCQVDSQVTMMFWYRQQPGQSLTLIATANQGSEATYESGFVIDKFPISRPNLTFSTLTVSNMSPEDSSIYLCSVPGSSGANVLTFGAGSRLTVL.

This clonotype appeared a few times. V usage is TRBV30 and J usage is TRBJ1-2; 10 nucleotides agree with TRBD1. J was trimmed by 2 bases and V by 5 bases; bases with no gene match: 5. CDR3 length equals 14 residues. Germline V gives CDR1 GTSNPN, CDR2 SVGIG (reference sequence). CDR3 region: CAWGTGAFNYGYTF. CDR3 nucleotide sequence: TGTGCCTGGGGGACAGGGGCCTTCAACTATGGCTACACCTTC.

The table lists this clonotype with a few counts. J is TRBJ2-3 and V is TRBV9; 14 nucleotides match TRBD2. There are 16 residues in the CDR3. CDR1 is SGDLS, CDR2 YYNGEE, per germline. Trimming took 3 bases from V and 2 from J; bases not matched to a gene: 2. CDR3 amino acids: CASSGGLAGATDTQYF. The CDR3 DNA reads TGTGCCAGCAGCGGGGGACTAGCGGGAGCCACAGATACGCAGTATTTT.

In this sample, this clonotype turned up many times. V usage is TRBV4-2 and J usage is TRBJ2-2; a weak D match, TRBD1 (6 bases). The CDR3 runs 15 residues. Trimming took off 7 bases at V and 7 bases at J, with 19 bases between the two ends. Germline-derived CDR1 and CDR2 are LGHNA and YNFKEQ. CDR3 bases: TGTGCCAGCACCCTTACCAGGGGCGATAACGGGGAGCTGTTTTTT. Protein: CASTLTRGDNGELFF.